The clone carrying this TCR beta chain was observed a handful of times. As yet, its antigen is unknown. This sample is part of a study of T cells after yellow fever vaccination. Across the study: SMART-Seq v4 Ultra Low Input served to prepare low-cell-number fractions.

TCRdb re-derived calls from the 5' RACE reads in MiXCR, one entry per CDR3 protein. This sample carries roughly 260,000 distinct CDR3 sequences, approximately 13% of them seen once, and the ten largest clones take approximately 0.49%. Study-wide results and caveats: One caveat is that FACS-sorted repertoires could contain abundant clonotypes contaminating from the bulk population. Once the booster was given, most primary-vaccination clones reappeared, at approximately 97% for CD4 and around 90% for CD8. Clonotypes appearing in both CD4 and CD8 compartments existed, and their share was small.

The clonotype comes from a man aged 25-45 years who received the YFV17D yellow fever vaccine. The specimen was CD4+ T cells sorted from PBMCs, collected 45 days after the yellow fever booster vaccination.

CDR3 protein: CASTIGAGESIQYF. The CDR3 DNA reads TGTGCCAGCACCATTGGGGCGGGAGAGAGCATTCAGTACTTC. The rearrangement joins TRBV7-2 to TRBJ2-4, with 7 positions matching TRBD2. The CDR3 has 14 amino acids. With V trimmed by 7 bases and J by 9 bases, 12 bases remained unmatched. CDR1 and CDR2 from the germline V gene are SGHTA and FQGNSA. Variable domain in full (rest from reference TRBV7-2 and TRBJ2-4): GAGVSQSPSNKVTEKGKDVELRCDPISGHTALYWYRQSLGQGLEFLIYFQGNSAPDKSGLPSDRFSAERTGGSVSTLTIQRTQQEDSAVYLCASTIGAGESIQYFGAGTRLSVL.